This entry lists 11 T cell receptor beta chains sequenced from one sample in a study of T cells in localized non-small cell lung cancer. Clones were sequenced by immunoSEQ multiplex PCR, and TCRdb holds only the in-frame ones, with some missing. The sample records tens of thousands of clones, approximately 90% being singletons. The specimen was peripheral blood, collected before any cancer treatment. These receptors all come from a man aged 40-75 years with stage I squamous cell lung carcinoma.

The V and J genes are TRBV5-4 and TRBJ1-4; 9 positions agree with TRBD1. Trimming cost V 2 bases and J 5 bases; bases outside gene matches: 4. From germline, CDR1 is SGHNT and CDR2 YYREEE (reference sequence). The length of the CDR3 is 15 residues. In nucleotides, the CDR3 is TGTGCCAGCAGCTTTTCCGGGACAGGGAATGAAAAACTGTTTTTT. It is translated as CASSFSGTGNEKLFF. Together with reference TRBV5-4 and TRBJ1-4, the CDR3 gives the full variable domain: ETGVTQSPTHLIKTRGQQVTLRCSSQSGHNTVSWYQQALGQGPQFIFQYYREEENGRGNFPPRFSGLQFPNYSSELNVNALELDDSALYLCASSFSGTGNEKLFFGSGTQLSVL.

V usage is TRBV6-6 and J usage is TRBJ2-7; D might be TRBD2 (5 bases). The CDR3 sequence is 15 residues long. Germline V gene data show CDR1 as MNHNY and CDR2 as SVGAGI (reference sequence). V lost 0 bases and J 3 bases, leaving 12 bases between the germline ends. CDR3 in DNA: TGTGCCAGCAGTTACTCCGGGGAAGGATTCTACGAGCAGTACTTC. Its translation is CASSYSGEGFYEQYF.

Only a few counts were recorded for this clone. The chain joins TRBV5-8 to TRBJ2-7, with D possibly being TRBD2 (7 bases). CDR1 SGHTS and CDR2 YDEGEE come from the germline V gene. The V end was cut by 1 base, the J end by 5 bases, with 16 bases between. There are 15 residues in the CDR3. The CDR3 nucleotides read TGTGCCAGCAGCTTGTTGGGGGGGCAGGTGGACGAGCAGTACTTC. Its protein is CASSLLGGQVDEQYF.

The rearrangement joins TRBV5-5 to TRBJ1-3, with D perhaps matching TRBD1 (5 bases). This CDR3 is 17 amino acids long. V dropped 0 bases and J dropped 2 bases, with 15 bases sitting between them. In germline, CDR1 is SGHKS, CDR2 YYEKEE (reference sequence). CDR3 sequence (DNA): TGTGCCAGCAGCTTGGTTGGGGTCGGGGGAACTGGAAACACCATATATTTT. This codes for CASSLVGVGGTGNTIYF.

The chain employs TRBV9 and TRBJ2-1, with D perhaps given as TRBD1 or TRBD2 (5 bases each). V was cut by 2 bases and J by 5 bases, with 14 bases left in between. Per germline, CDR1 SGDLS and CDR2 YYNGEE. The CDR3 is made up of 15 amino acids. For the CDR3, the DNA is TGTGCCAGCAGCGTTGGGGGTAGCCGAGACAATGAGCAGTTCTTC. This codes for CASSVGGSRDNEQFF. The whole variable domain, remainder taken from reference TRBV9 and TRBJ2-1, is DSGVTQTPKHLITATGQRVTLRCSPRSGDLSVYWYQQSLDQGLQFLIQYYNGEERAKGNILERFSAQQFPDLHSELNLSSLELGDSALYFCASSVGGSRDNEQFFGPGTRLTVL.

The chain links TRBV29-1 to TRBJ2-3; D not resolved. Germline assignment: CDR1 SQVTM and CDR2 ANQGSEA. This CDR3 is 12 amino acids long. Trimming cost V 2 bases and J 0 bases, with 3 bases left between them. The CDR3 reads CSVESSTDTQYF. CDR3 nucleotide sequence: TGCAGCGTTGAATCCAGCACAGATACGCAGTATTTT.

In DNA form, the CDR3 reads TGTGCCAGCAGTTACTTGCGGGGCCCTGTAGATGAGCAGTTCTTC. It is translated as CASSYLRGPVDEQFF. This chain connects TRBV6-5 to TRBJ2-1; the D gene is possibly TRBD2 (6 bases). Per germline, CDR1 MNHEY and CDR2 SVGAGI. The CDR3 totals 15 residues. Trimming pared 1 base from V and 8 bases from J, leaving 15 bases between.

The V call is TRBV18, the J call TRBJ1-2; the match to TRBD1 covers 7 bases. After removal of 3 bases from V and 7 bases from J, the junction contained 5 bases not matched to a gene. The CDR3 has 13 amino acids. CDR1 is KGHSH and CDR2 is LQKENI in the germline V gene. Here the CDR3 DNA reads TGTGCCAGCTCACCCGGACAGGCGGCTGGCTACACCTTC. It yields the protein CASSPGQAAGYTF.

The V gene is TRBV6-5, the J gene TRBJ2-1, with 10 positions matching TRBD2. The V segment lost 4 bases and the J segment 8 bases; nucleotides outside the gene matches: 8. This CDR3 has 15 amino acids. Germline CDR1 reads MNHEY; CDR2 reads SVGAGI. The CDR3 region has the DNA TGTGCCAGCAGTTTTAGCGGGGGGCCCCCCGATGAGCAGTTCTTC. Its translation is CASSFSGGPPDEQFF.

The chain joins TRBV5-1 to TRBJ1-2; D perhaps matches TRBD1 (6 bases). The ends were cut back, 6 bases at V and 6 bases at J, with 15 bases in the middle. The CDR3 runs to 13 residues. Germline V gene data show CDR1 as SGHRS and CDR2 as YFSETQ. The chain's CDR3 is CASTGARMDGYTF. CDR3 nucleotides: TGCGCCAGCACGGGGGCGCGTATGGATGGCTACACCTTC.

The chain's CDR3 is CASSSEFRGGAQKETQYF. The CDR3 DNA sequence: TGCGCCAGCAGCTCCGAATTTAGGGGGGGGGCTCAGAAAGAGACCCAGTACTTC. The chain is built from TRBV5-1 and TRBJ2-5; a weak D match, TRBD2 (7 bases). The CDR3 runs to 18 residues. Germline CDR1 is SGHRS and CDR2 is YFSETQ. Trimming removed 3 bases from V and 3 bases from J, with 24 bases in between. The entire variable domain, with the rest obtained from reference TRBV5-1 and TRBJ2-5, is as follows: KAGVTQTPRYLIKTRGQQVTLSCSPISGHRSVSWYQQTPGQGLQFLFEYFSETQRNKGNFPGRFSGRQFSNSRSEMNVSTLELGDSALYLCASSSEFRGGAQKETQYFGPGTRLLVL.